This T cell receptor (beta chain) comes out of a study of shared clonotypes between healthy human individuals. This table comes from immunoSEQ multiplex PCR, and its TCRdb copy is limited to in-frame clones, with some not included. The sample includes a few million clones, just under 95% of them seen just once. Deletions cut 6 bases from V and 7 bases from J, with 12 bases between. Germline V gene data show CDR1 as LGHNT and CDR2 as FRNRAP. The CDR3 has 13 amino acids. This TCR derives from a man between 18 and 35 years old in good health. Some clones in this sample may be carry-over from other donors' samples. The source material was naive CD4+ T cells from PBMCs. Subset of the sample: CD45RA+ positively selected. The V call is TRBV12-5, the J call TRBJ2-2; D is tentatively TRBD1 or TRBD2 (6 bases each). The CDR3 sequence is CASGTGASGELFF. The CDR3 coding sequence is TGTGCTAGTGGCACGGGGGCGAGCGGGGAGCTGTTTTTT.